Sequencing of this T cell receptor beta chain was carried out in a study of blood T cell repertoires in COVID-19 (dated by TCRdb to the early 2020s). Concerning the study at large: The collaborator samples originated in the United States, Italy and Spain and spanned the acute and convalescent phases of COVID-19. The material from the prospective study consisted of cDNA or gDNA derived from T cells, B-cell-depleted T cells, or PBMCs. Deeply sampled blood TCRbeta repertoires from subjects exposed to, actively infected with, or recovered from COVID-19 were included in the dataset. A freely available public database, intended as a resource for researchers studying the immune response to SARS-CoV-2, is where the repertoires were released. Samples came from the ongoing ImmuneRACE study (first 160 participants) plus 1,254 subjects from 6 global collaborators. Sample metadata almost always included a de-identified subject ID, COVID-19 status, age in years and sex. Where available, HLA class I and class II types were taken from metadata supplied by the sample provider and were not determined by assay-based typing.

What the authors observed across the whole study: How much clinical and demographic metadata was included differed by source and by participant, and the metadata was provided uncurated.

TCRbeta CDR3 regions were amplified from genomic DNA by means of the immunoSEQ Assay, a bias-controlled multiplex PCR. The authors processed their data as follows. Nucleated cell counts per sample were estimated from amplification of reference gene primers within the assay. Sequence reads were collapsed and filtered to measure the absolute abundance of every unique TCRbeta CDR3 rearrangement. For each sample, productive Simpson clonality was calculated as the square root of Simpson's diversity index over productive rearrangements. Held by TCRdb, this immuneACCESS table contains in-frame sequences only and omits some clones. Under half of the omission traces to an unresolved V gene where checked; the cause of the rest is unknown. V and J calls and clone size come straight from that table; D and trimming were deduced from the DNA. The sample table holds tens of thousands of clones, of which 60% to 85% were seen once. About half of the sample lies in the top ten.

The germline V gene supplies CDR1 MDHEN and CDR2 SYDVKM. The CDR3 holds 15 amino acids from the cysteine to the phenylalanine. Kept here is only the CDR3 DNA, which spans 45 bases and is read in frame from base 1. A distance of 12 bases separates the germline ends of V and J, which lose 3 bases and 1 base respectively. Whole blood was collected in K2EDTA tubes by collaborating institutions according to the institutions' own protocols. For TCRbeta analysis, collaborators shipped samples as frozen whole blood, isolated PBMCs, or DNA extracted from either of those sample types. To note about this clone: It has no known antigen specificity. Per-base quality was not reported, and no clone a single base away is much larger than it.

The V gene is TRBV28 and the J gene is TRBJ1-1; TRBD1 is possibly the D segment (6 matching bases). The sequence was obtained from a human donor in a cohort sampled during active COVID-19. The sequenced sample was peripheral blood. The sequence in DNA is TGTGCCAGCAGTTTTGAACAGGGTCCGAACACTGAAGCTTTCTTT. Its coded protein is CASSFEQGPNTEAFF. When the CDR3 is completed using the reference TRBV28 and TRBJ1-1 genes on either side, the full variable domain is DVKVTQSSRYLVKRTGEKVFLECVQDMDHENMFWYRQDPGLGLRLIYFSYDVKMKEKGDIPEGYSVSREKKERFSLILESASTNQTSMYLCASSFEQGPNTEAFFGQGTRLTVV.